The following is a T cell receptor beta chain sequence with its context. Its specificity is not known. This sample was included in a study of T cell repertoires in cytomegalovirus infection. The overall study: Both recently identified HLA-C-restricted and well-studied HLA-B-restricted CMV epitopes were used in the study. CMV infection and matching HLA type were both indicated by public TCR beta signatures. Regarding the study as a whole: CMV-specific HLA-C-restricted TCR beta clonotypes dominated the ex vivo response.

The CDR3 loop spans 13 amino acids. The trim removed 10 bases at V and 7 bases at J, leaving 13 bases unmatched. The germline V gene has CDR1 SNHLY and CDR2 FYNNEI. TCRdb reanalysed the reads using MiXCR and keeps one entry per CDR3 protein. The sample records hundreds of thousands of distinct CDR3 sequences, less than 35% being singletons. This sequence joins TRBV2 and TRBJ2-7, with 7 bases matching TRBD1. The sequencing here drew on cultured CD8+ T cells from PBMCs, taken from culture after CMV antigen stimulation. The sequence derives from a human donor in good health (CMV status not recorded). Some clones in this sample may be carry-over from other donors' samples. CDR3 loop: CATAQGPAREQYF. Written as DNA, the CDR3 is TGTGCCACTGCACAGGGGCCAGCGCGAGAGCAGTACTTC. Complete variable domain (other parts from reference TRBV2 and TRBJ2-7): EPEVTQTPSHQVTQMGQEVILRCVPISNHLYFYWYRQILGQKVEFLVSFYNNEISEKSEIFDDQFSVERPDGSNFTLKIRSTKLEDSAMYFCATAQGPAREQYFGPGTRLTVT.